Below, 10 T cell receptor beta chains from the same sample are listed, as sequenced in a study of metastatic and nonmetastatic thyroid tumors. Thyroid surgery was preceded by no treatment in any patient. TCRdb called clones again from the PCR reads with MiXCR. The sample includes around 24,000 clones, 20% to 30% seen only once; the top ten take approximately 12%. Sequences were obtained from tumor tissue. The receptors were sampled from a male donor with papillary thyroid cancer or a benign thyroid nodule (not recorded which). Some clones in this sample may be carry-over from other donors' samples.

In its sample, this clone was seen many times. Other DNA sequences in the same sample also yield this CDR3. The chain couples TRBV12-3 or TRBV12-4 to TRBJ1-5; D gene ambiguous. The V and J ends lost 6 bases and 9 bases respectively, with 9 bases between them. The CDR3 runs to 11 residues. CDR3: CASSRSGPQHF. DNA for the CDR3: TGTGCCAGCAGCCGCTCGGGGCCCCAGCATTTT.

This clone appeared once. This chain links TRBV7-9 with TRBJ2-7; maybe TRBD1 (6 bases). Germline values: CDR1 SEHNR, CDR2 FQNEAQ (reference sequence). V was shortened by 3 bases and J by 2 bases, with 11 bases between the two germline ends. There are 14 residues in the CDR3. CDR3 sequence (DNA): TGTGCCAGCAGCTTGGTTGACAGGACCTACGAGCAGTACTTC. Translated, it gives CASSLVDRTYEQYF.

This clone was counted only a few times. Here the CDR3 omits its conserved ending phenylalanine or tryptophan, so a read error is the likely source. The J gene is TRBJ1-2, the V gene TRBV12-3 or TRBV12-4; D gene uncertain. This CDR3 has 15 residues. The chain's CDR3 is CASSPDIWGDYGYTC. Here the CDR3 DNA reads TGTGCCAGCAGTCCTGATATTTGGGGAGACTATGGTTACACCTGC.

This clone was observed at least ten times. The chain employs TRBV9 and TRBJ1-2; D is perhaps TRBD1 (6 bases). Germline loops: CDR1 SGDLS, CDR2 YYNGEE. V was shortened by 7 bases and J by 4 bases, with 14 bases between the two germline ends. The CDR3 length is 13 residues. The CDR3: CASASSGVYGYTF. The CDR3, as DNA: TGTGCCAGCGCCTCGTCAGGGGTCTATGGCTACACCTTC.

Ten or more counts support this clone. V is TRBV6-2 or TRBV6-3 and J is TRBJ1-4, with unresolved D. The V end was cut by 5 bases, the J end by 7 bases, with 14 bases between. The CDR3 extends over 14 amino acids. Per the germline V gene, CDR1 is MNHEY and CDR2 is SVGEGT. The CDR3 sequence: CASSRRRGGEKLFF. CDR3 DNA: TGTGCCAGCAGTCGCCGGCGGGGTGGTGAAAAACTGTTTTTT.

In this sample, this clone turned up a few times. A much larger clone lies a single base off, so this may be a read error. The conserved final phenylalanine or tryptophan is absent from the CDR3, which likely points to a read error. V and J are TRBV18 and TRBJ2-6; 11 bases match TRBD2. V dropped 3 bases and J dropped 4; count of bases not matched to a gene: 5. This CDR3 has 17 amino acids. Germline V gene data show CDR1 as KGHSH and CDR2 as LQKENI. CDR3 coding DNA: TGTGCCAGCTCACCCACTAGCGGGAGTCCAGGGGCCAACGTCCTGACTCTC. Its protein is CASSPTSGSPGANVLTL.

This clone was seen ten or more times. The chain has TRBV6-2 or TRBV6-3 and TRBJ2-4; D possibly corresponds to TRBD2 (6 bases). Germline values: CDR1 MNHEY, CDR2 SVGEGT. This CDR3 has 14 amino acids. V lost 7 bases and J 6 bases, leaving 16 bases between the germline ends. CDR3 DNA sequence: TGTGCCAGCAATAGCGGTCCAGAGGGAAACATTCAGTACTTC. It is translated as CASNSGPEGNIQYF.

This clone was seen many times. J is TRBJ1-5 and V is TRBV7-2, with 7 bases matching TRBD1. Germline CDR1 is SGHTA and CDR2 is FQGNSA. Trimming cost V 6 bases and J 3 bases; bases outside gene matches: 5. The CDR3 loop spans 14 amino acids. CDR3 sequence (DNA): TGTGCCAGCAGTACCACAGGGGCCAATCAGCCCCAGCATTTT. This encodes CASSTTGANQPQHF. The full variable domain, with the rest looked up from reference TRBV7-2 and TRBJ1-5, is GAGVSQSPSNKVTEKGKDVELRCDPISGHTALYWYRQSLGQGLEFLIYFQGNSAPDKSGLPSDRFSAERTGGSVSTLTIQRTQQEDSAVYLCASSTTGANQPQHFGDGTRLSIL.

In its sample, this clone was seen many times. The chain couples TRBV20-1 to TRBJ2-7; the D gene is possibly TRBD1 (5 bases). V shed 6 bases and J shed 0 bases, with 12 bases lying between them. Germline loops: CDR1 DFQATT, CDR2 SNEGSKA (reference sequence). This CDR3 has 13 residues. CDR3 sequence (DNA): TGCAGTGCCGGACAACTCATCTCCTACGAGCAGTACTTC. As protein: CSAGQLISYEQYF.

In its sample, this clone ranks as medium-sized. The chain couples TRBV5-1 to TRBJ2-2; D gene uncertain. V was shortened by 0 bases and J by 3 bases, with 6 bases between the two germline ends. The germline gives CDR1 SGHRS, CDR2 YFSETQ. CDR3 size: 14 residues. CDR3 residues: CASSLAGYTGELFF. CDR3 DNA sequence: TGCGCCAGCAGCTTGGCCGGCTACACCGGGGAGCTGTTTTTT.